Following are 26 T cell receptor beta chains from one sample sequenced in a study of cytomegalovirus exposure and HLA in healthy donors. A multiplex PCR was run with 60 Vbeta primers and 13 Jbeta primers. Here immunoSEQ multiplex PCR was the method, and the copy in TCRdb shows in-frame clones only, minus some. Among over 150,000 clones listed, 71% were seen once. The sequenced material came from PBMCs. The receptors come from a woman aged 25-40 years in good health and CMV-seronegative.

The J gene is TRBJ1-5, the V gene TRBV19; perhaps TRBD1 as D (6 bases). The germline CDR1 and CDR2 sequences are LNHDA and SQIVND (reference sequence). Between the trimmed V and J ends, which lost 4 bases and 0 bases, there was a span of 16 bases. The CDR3 runs to 17 residues. CDR3 coding DNA: TGTGCCAGTAGTACCCTAAACCAGGGGATTAGCAATCAGCCCCAGCATTTT. It yields the protein CASSTLNQGISNQPQHF.

V is TRBV5-1 and J is TRBJ2-3; 8 bases line up with TRBD2. The trim removed 4 bases at V and 6 bases at J, leaving 10 bases unmatched. Germline CDR1 reads SGHRS; CDR2 reads YFSETQ. CDR3 length: 15 residues. The CDR3 loop is CASSPRGRGVDTQYF. The CDR3, as DNA: TGCGCCAGCAGCCCCCGGGGGCGGGGGGTGGATACGCAGTATTTT.

This chain uses TRBV4-3 with TRBJ2-1; possibly TRBD1 for D (6 bases). V lost 3 bases to trimming and J lost 12 bases, with 18 bases between them. The CDR3 totals 14 residues. The germline V gene encodes CDR1 LGHNA and CDR2 YSLEER. The CDR3 DNA follows: TGCGCCAGCAGCCAGGAACAGGGAATCTTTGGGCAGTTCTTC. It is translated as CASSQEQGIFGQFF.

The V gene is TRBV9, the J gene TRBJ2-3, with D possibly matching TRBD1 (6 bases). In germline, CDR1 is SGDLS, CDR2 YYNGEE. The CDR3 loop spans 13 amino acids. V lost 0 bases, J lost 5 bases, and 7 bases lay in between. CDR3 DNA: TGTGCCAGCAGCGTAGGAGGGGGAGATACGCAGTATTTT. Its protein is CASSVGGGDTQYF.

The chain recombines TRBV10-3 with TRBJ1-6; 7 bases line up with TRBD1. J was trimmed by 9 bases and V by 6 bases; bases with no gene match: 8. Germline V CDR1 and CDR2: ENHRY, SYGVKD. The CDR3 loop spans 14 amino acids. The CDR3 DNA reads as TGTGCCATCAGCGTCCGGGACAGCAGTTCACCCCTCCACTTT. Encoded protein: CAISVRDSSSPLHF.

Here the CDR3 DNA reads TGTGCCAGCTCACCAGCAGTTTCTCAGCCCCAGCATTTT. It encodes CASSPAVSQPQHF. The chain joins TRBV18 to TRBJ1-5; D is unresolved. Trimming took off 2 bases at V and 6 bases at J, with 8 bases between the two ends. This CDR3 has 13 residues. Germline CDR1 KGHSH, CDR2 LQKENI.

The gene calls are TRBV11-2 and TRBJ1-3; D might be TRBD1 (6 bases). The V and J ends lost 7 bases and 0 bases respectively, with 19 bases between them. The CDR3 contains 17 residues. The germline gives CDR1 SGHAT, CDR2 FQNNGV. CDR3 loop: CASTGWGGPSSGNTIYF. Written as DNA, the CDR3 is TGTGCCAGCACCGGGTGGGGGGGCCCGAGCTCTGGAAACACCATATATTTT.

The genes are TRBV4-1 and TRBJ2-7; 7 nucleotides line up with TRBD1. Germline V lookup: CDR1 MGHRA, CDR2 YSYEKL. This CDR3 has 15 residues. J lost 7 bases, V lost 1 base, and 10 bases had no gene match. CDR3 sequence reads: CASSQVITGVREQYF. In DNA form, the CDR3 reads TGCGCCAGCAGCCAAGTAATTACAGGGGTCCGTGAGCAGTACTTC.

The gene calls are TRBV6-5 and TRBJ2-2, with TRBD1 matching over 11 bases. Losses at the gene ends were 6 bases for V and 4 bases for J; bases not matched to a gene: 4. The CDR3 is made up of 15 amino acids. Germline V gives CDR1 MNHEY, CDR2 SVGAGI. The CDR3 DNA sequence: TGTGCCAGCAGGCCGGGACAGGGGGGCACCGGGGAGCTGTTTTTT. As protein: CASRPGQGGTGELFF.

This clone was picked up a small number of times. V is TRBV18 and J is TRBJ1-1; tentative D call: TRBD1 (6 bases). Trimming cost V 5 bases and J 5 bases, with 15 bases left between them. The CDR3 contains 14 residues. CDR1 KGHSH and CDR2 LQKENI come from the germline V gene. The CDR3 reads CASSSYRVETEAFF. In DNA, the CDR3 is TGTGCCAGCTCATCGTACAGGGTAGAAACTGAAGCTTTCTTT.

This chain connects TRBV6-4 to TRBJ2-6, with TRBD1 matching over 10 bases. Germline lookup yields CDR1 MRHNA and CDR2 SNTAGT. This CDR3 has 20 residues. Trimming at V came to 3 bases and at J to 2 bases, leaving 13 bases not matched to a gene. The DNA for the CDR3 is TGTGCCAGCAGTGATTGTCCGGGACAGGGGTCTACCACTGGGGCCAACGTCCTGACTTTC. Residues: CASSDCPGQGSTTGANVLTF.

This chain links TRBV5-4 with TRBJ2-3; a weak D match, TRBD1 (6 bases). V was cut by 4 bases and J by 5 bases, with 11 bases left in between. Germline lookup yields CDR1 SGHNT and CDR2 YYREEE (reference sequence). This CDR3 is built from 13 residues. The CDR3 here is CASSEQGIDTQYF. The CDR3 coding sequence is TGTGCCAGCAGCGAACAGGGAATAGATACGCAGTATTTT. Variable domain in full (rest from reference TRBV5-4 and TRBJ2-3): ETGVTQSPTHLIKTRGQQVTLRCSSQSGHNTVSWYQQALGQGPQFIFQYYREEENGRGNFPPRFSGLQFPNYSSELNVNALELDDSALYLCASSEQGIDTQYFGPGTRLTVL.

The chain joins TRBV2 to TRBJ2-7; 11 positions match TRBD1. This CDR3 is 15 amino acids long. The junction had 5 bases not matched to a gene; V was cut back by 0 bases and J by 7 bases. Germline values: CDR1 SNHLY, CDR2 FYNNEI. CDR3: CASSEARTGGREQYF. For the CDR3, the DNA is TGTGCCAGCAGTGAAGCGCGGACAGGGGGCAGGGAGCAGTACTTC.

The chain recombines TRBV7-3 with TRBJ2-4; 10 bases match TRBD1. Germline CDR1 is SGHTA and CDR2 is FQGTGA. The ends lost 1 base at V and 6 bases at J; junction bases unmatched: 3. This CDR3 is 15 amino acids long. The CDR3 DNA is TGTGCCAGCAGCTTAAGCGGACAGGGGGGAAACATTCAGTACTTC. This sequence encodes CASSLSGQGGNIQYF.

The chain links TRBV7-9 to TRBJ2-7; D unresolved. The germline V gene has CDR1 SEHNR and CDR2 FQNEAQ (reference sequence). The V gene lost 3 bases and the J gene lost 1 base, with 13 bases spanning the gap. The CDR3 runs 15 residues. This CDR3 is CASSLGQSHSYEQYF. The CDR3 DNA sequence: TGTGCCAGCAGCTTGGGCCAGAGTCATTCCTACGAGCAGTACTTC.

This chain links TRBV5-1 with TRBJ1-1, with 10 bases fitting TRBD1. Germline values: CDR1 SGHRS, CDR2 YFSETQ. V trimming: 2 bases; J trimming: 4 bases; junction bases outside the gene matches: 8. CDR3 length: 16 residues. The chain's CDR3 is CASSFVLRTGGTEAFF. The CDR3 region has the DNA TGCGCCAGCAGCTTTGTTTTGAGGACAGGGGGCACTGAAGCTTTCTTT.

The rearrangement links TRBV28 to TRBJ2-3; 9 bases are shared with TRBD2. Germline assignment: CDR1 MDHEN and CDR2 SYDVKM. Trimming took 1 base from V and 4 from J; bases not matched to a gene: 6. The length of the CDR3 is 16 residues. The CDR3 DNA follows: TGTGCCAGCAGTTTATCCGGCGGGGGGGCCGCAGATACGCAGTATTTT. Amino acids: CASSLSGGGAADTQYF. Full variable domain (outside the CDR3, taken from reference TRBV28 and TRBJ2-3): DVKVTQSSRYLVKRTGEKVFLECVQDMDHENMFWYRQDPGLGLRLIYFSYDVKMKEKGDIPEGYSVSREKKERFSLILESASTNQTSMYLCASSLSGGGAADTQYFGPGTRLTVL.

The chain couples TRBV4-2 to TRBJ2-2; no clear D. There are 15 residues in the CDR3. Trimming removed 0 bases from V and 0 bases from J, with 5 bases in between. Germline V CDR1 and CDR2: LGHNA, YNFKEQ. CDR3 sequence (DNA): TGTGCCAGCAGCCAAGATACATCGAACACCGGGGAGCTGTTTTTT. As protein: CASSQDTSNTGELFF.

Only a few counts were recorded for this clone. V is TRBV18 and J is TRBJ2-7, with 7 bases aligning to TRBD1. V trimming: 8 bases; J trimming: 2 bases; junction bases outside the gene matches: 9. This CDR3 comprises 14 residues. In germline, CDR1 is KGHSH, CDR2 LQKENI. The DNA for the CDR3 is TGTGCCAGCAGACCGGGACAGAAAACCTACGAGCAGTACTTC. Its translation: CASRPGQKTYEQYF.

DNA for the CDR3: TGTGCCAGCAGTAAGCAGGGGGTTGCCTACGAGCAGTACTTC. As protein: CASSKQGVAYEQYF. This rearrangement joins TRBV9 to TRBJ2-7; TRBD1 agrees at 7 bases. The CDR3 consists of 14 residues. CDR1 and CDR2 from the germline V gene are SGDLS and YYNGEE. V gave up 5 bases and J gave up 2 bases; unmatched junction bases: 7.

This chain joins TRBV7-9 and TRBJ1-2, with TRBD1 matching over 7 bases. CDR1 and CDR2 from the germline V gene are SEHNR and FQNEAQ (reference sequence). J was trimmed by 4 bases and V by 4 bases; bases with no gene match: 6. There are 14 residues in the CDR3. CDR3 sequence reads: CASSSGQDGYGYTF. CDR3 DNA sequence: TGTGCCAGCAGCTCCGGACAGGACGGCTATGGCTACACCTTC.

J is TRBJ2-4 and V is TRBV15, with TRBD2 identical over 9 bases. Germline CDR1 LNHNV, CDR2 YYDKDF (reference sequence). The V and J ends lost 1 base and 2 bases, in that order; junction bases with no gene match: 3. This CDR3 comprises 16 residues. The chain's CDR3 is CATSRGREGPKNIQYF. DNA of the CDR3: TGTGCCACCAGCAGAGGGCGGGAGGGCCCCAAAAACATTCAGTACTTC.

The chain joins TRBV11-2 to TRBJ2-3; D remains ambiguous. The ends were cut back, 0 bases at V and 4 bases at J, with 11 bases in the middle. This CDR3 region has 15 residues. CDR1 is SGHAT, CDR2 FQNNGV, per germline. The CDR3 is CASSLDPVLADTQYF. For the CDR3, the DNA is TGTGCCAGCAGCTTAGATCCAGTTTTGGCAGATACGCAGTATTTT. The full variable domain, in which reference TRBV11-2 and TRBJ2-3 provide the parts outside the CDR3, is EAGVAQSPRYKIIEKRQSVAFWCNPISGHATLYWYQQILGQGPKLLIQFQNNGVVDDSQLPKDRFSAERLKGVDSTLKIQPAKLEDSAVYLCASSLDPVLADTQYFGPGTRLTVL.

This chain connects TRBV4-2 to TRBJ2-1; TRBD2 matches 7 bases. This CDR3 comprises 13 residues. In germline, CDR1 is LGHNA, CDR2 YNFKEQ. J lost 12 bases, V lost 0 bases, and 5 bases had no gene match. For the CDR3, the DNA is TGTGCCAGCAGCCAAGATTCAGCGGGGATGCAGTTCTTC. This encodes CASSQDSAGMQFF.

This clone was seen more than once but under ten times. The chain links TRBV19 to TRBJ1-1, with D hard to call. Trimming took off 5 bases at V and 3 bases at J, with 13 bases between the two ends. The CDR3 length is 14 residues. CDR1 LNHDA and CDR2 SQIVND come from the germline V gene (reference sequence). As DNA, the CDR3 is TGTGCCAGTAGTTTGGCCCGGCGGGACACTGAAGCTTTCTTT. It codes for CASSLARRDTEAFF.

The V call is TRBV7-2, the J call TRBJ1-1; TRBD1 might be the D (6 bases). With 2 bases removed from V and 1 base from J, the gap between germline ends came to 14 bases. CDR3 length equals 16 residues. Germline values: CDR1 SGHTA, CDR2 FQGNSA. DNA for the CDR3: TGTGCCAGCAGCTTAACAATGGGGGCCGGGAACACTGAAGCTTTCTTT. It codes for CASSLTMGAGNTEAFF.